In its sample, the clone carrying this T cell receptor beta chain was seen a few times. No antigen is known for it. The data belong to a study of human T cells and chemical hapten exposure. Notes on the study in general: Positive correlation was observed between PT1 expanded TCR counts and patch test score.

TCRdb re-called the RACE reads through MiXCR, storing one row per CDR3 protein. The sample yields over 70,000 distinct CDR3 sequences, approximately 10% seen once. The CDR3 extends over 12 amino acids. Per germline, CDR1 SNHLY and CDR2 FYNNEI. Trimming cost V 8 bases and J 3 bases, with 8 bases left between them. Time point defined: patch test 3, about 24 weeks after DPC sensitization. Treatment of the sample: therapeutic diphenylcyclopropenone sensitization with weekly scalp DPC. Total RNA was extracted from unfractionated whole blood. The material sequenced was whole blood, taken in connection with sensitization to the hapten diphenylcyclopropenone (DPC). This clonotype was sampled from a woman in her twenties or thirties with alopecia areata. Some clones in this sample may be carry-over from other donors' samples. V gene TRBV2 combines with J gene TRBJ2-1; tentative D call: TRBD1 (6 bases). The CDR3 here is CASGQLYNEQFF. The DNA for the CDR3 is TGTGCCAGCGGACAGCTCTACAATGAGCAGTTCTTC. The variable domain in full, completed from reference TRBV2 and TRBJ2-1, reads EPEVTQTPSHQVTQMGQEVILRCVPISNHLYFYWYRQILGQKVEFLVSFYNNEISEKSEIFDDQFSVERPDGSNFTLKIRSTKLEDSAMYFCASGQLYNEQFFGPGTRLTVL.